The T cell receptor (beta chain) under discussion was sequenced for a study of T cells after yellow fever vaccination. Overall study results and limits: Sorted memory cells at day 0 lacked detectable levels of almost all vaccine-responding clonotypes.

The sample holds a few counts of this clonotype. TCRdb passed the 5' RACE reads through MiXCR, listing each CDR3 protein once. The table records 25,000 to 40,000 distinct CDR3 sequences, around 7% of them present only once. This clonotype originated in a young man who received the YFV17D yellow fever vaccine. Sequencing was performed on PBMCs, either bulk or a sorted T-cell subset (CD4+, CD8+, memory, or dextramer-sorted; not recorded which), taken on the day of the first yellow fever vaccination.

The CDR3 region is CASSPQGTGGYYGYTF. For the CDR3, the DNA is TGTGCCAGCTCACCACAGGGGACAGGGGGCTACTATGGCTACACCTTC. The chain is built from TRBV18 and TRBJ1-2, with 12 bases identical to TRBD1. V was clipped by 1 base and J by 3 bases; unmatched bases: 3. The CDR3 covers 16 residues. The germline gives CDR1 KGHSH, CDR2 LQKENI.